The 31 T cell receptor beta chains below were found in one sample sequenced in a study of human T cells and chemical hapten exposure. Time point reported: patch test 3, about 24 weeks after DPC sensitization. Described treatment: therapeutic diphenylcyclopropenone sensitization with weekly scalp DPC. From the RACE reads, TCRdb called clonotypes with MiXCR, one entry per CDR3 protein. The sample contains about 64,000 distinct CDR3 sequences, 9.5% to 12% of which appear only once. The material was whole blood, obtained in connection with sensitization to the hapten diphenylcyclopropenone (DPC). The receptor source for this set is a woman in her thirties with alopecia areata. Some clones in this sample may be carry-over from other donors' samples.

This clonotype has at least ten counts. The rearrangement links TRBV4-3 to TRBJ2-2; D may correspond to TRBD1 or TRBD2 (5 bases each). Trimming removed 1 base from V and 6 bases from J, with 12 bases in between. CDR1 is LGHNA and CDR2 is YSLEER in the germline V gene. The CDR3 is 15 residues long. The CDR3 region has the DNA TGCGCCAGCAGCCAAGTGGGACCACCCCCCGGGGAGCTGTTTTTT. Its protein product is CASSQVGPPPGELFF.

In this sample, this clonotype turned up many times. The chain recombines TRBV20-1 with TRBJ2-2; D possibly matches TRBD1 or TRBD2 (5 bases each). The V and J ends lost 4 bases and 4 bases respectively, with 10 bases between them. Germline CDR1 is DFQATT and CDR2 is SNEGSKA (reference sequence). This CDR3 comprises 13 residues. The CDR3 DNA reads TGCAGTGCTAAGGGGACCCTCACCGGGGAGCTGTTTTTT. This encodes CSAKGTLTGELFF.

The chain employs TRBV7-6 and TRBJ2-7; possible D gene TRBD1, 5 bases. Germline loops: CDR1 SGHVS, CDR2 FNYEAQ. The V and J ends lost 4 bases and 2 bases respectively, with 6 bases between them. CDR3 length: 12 residues. The CDR3 sequence is CASSSGPYEQYF. For the CDR3, the DNA is TGTGCCAGCAGCTCAGGGCCCTACGAGCAGTACTTC.

Remarks on this clonotype: This clone may be a read error of a much larger clone one base away. V gene TRBV29-1 combines with J gene TRBJ2-7, with TRBD1 identical over 9 bases. CDR3 length: 11 residues. Trimming took 8 bases from V and 12 from J; bases not matched to a gene: 11. CDR1 is SQVTM, CDR2 ANQGSEA, per germline. CDR3: CSSTQGAQRYF. Here the CDR3 DNA reads TGCAGCTCCACACAGGGGGCGCAGCGGTACTTC.

This clonotype was detected a few times. The chain has TRBV19 and TRBJ2-5; 7 bases map to TRBD1. In germline, CDR1 is LNHDA, CDR2 SQIVND (reference sequence). This CDR3 is built from 14 residues. Germline trimming cut 4 bases from V and 3 bases from J; bases unmatched to any gene: 5. The CDR3 DNA reads TGTGCCAGTAGTACCACTACAGGGGAAGAGACCCAGTACTTC. The encoded protein is CASSTTTGEETQYF.

J is TRBJ2-7 and V is TRBV20-1; unclear D gene. The CDR3 consists of 13 residues. V was pared by 3 bases and J by 2 bases, with 11 bases between. In germline, CDR1 is DFQATT, CDR2 SNEGSKA (reference sequence). CDR3 loop: CSARPDGPYEQYF. The CDR3, as DNA: TGCAGTGCTAGGCCGGACGGACCCTACGAGCAGTACTTC.

The chain has TRBV6-2 or TRBV6-3 and TRBJ2-7, with D possibly called TRBD1 or TRBD2 (5 bases each). Germline V lookup: CDR1 MNHEY, CDR2 SVGEGT. V was trimmed by 7 bases and J by 5 bases, leaving 9 bases between them. The CDR3 runs to 11 residues. The CDR3 here is CASNQGHEQYF. CDR3 DNA sequence: TGTGCCAGCAATCAGGGACACGAGCAGTACTTC.

This clonotype was detected a few times. The chain uses TRBV7-9 and TRBJ2-3; the D gene could be TRBD1 or TRBD2 (6 bases each). Between the trimmed V and J ends, which lost 1 base and 2 bases, there was a span of 16 bases. This CDR3 comprises 17 residues. Germline-derived CDR1 and CDR2 are SEHNR and FQNEAQ (reference sequence). The CDR3 loop reads CASSLDPGGLYTDTQYF. As DNA, the CDR3 is TGTGCCAGCAGCTTAGACCCTGGGGGGCTATACACAGATACGCAGTATTTT. Filled out from reference TRBV7-9 and TRBJ2-3, the complete variable domain reads DTGVSQNPRHKITKRGQNVTFRCDPISEHNRLYWYRQTLGQGPEFLTYFQNEAQLEKSRLLSDRFSAERPKGSFSTLEIQRTEQGDSAMYLCASSLDPGGLYTDTQYFGPGTRLTVL.

In its sample, this clonotype was seen many times. This chain links TRBV12-3 or TRBV12-4 with TRBJ1-3; TRBD1 matches at 8 bases. The CDR3 extends over 13 amino acids. The junction had 1 base not matched to a gene; V was cut back by 5 bases and J by 4 bases. The DNA of the CDR3 is TGTGCCAGCAGTCGGACAGGGGGAAACACCATATATTTT. Translating it yields CASSRTGGNTIYF.

In its sample, this clonotype was seen a few times. This chain connects TRBV6-1 to TRBJ1-5, with D possibly being TRBD1 (6 bases). V was trimmed by 7 bases and J by 3 bases, leaving 16 bases between them. CDR1 and CDR2 (germline): MNHNS, SASEGT. The CDR3 extends over 15 amino acids. In DNA, the CDR3 is TGTGCCAGCAAGTCCGTGGACAGTGTCAATCAGCCCCAGCATTTT. Protein sequence: CASKSVDSVNQPQHF.

This clonotype was detected only a few times. The rearrangement joins TRBV7-8 to TRBJ2-1; the D is unclear. Trimming left V 1 base short and J 3 bases short, with 7 bases between. Germline loops: CDR1 SGHVS, CDR2 FQNEAQ. CDR3 length equals 14 residues. The CDR3 DNA follows: TGTGCCAGCAGCTTAGTAGTAGGCTACAATGAGCAGTTCTTC. Its translation: CASSLVVGYNEQFF.

This clonotype was seen only a few times. The rearrangement links TRBV19 to TRBJ1-5; D perhaps matches TRBD1 (5 bases). Germline lookup yields CDR1 LNHDA and CDR2 SQIVND (reference sequence). V lost 6 bases and J lost 1, with 19 bases in between. The CDR3 totals 17 residues. The CDR3 DNA sequence: TGTGCCAGTAGCCTCGACGGGCAGGGTTTGAGCAATCAGCCCCAGCATTTT. This encodes CASSLDGQGLSNQPQHF.

This clonotype was seen a few times. V and J are TRBV12-3 or TRBV12-4 and TRBJ2-1; 9 bases are a match to TRBD1. The CDR3 has 14 amino acids. Trimming took 5 bases from V and 7 from J; bases not matched to a gene: 6. CDR3 nucleotides: TGTGCCAGCAGTCGACAGGGGGGTTGGAATGAGCAGTTCTTC. Protein: CASSRQGGWNEQFF.

This clonotype was seen more than once but under ten times. The chain joins TRBV5-1 to TRBJ1-1; 10 bases are shared with TRBD1. Per the germline V gene, CDR1 is SGHRS and CDR2 is YFSETQ. V shed 4 bases and J 4 bases; nucleotides not matched to a gene: 7. The CDR3 is 15 residues long. The CDR3 coding sequence is TGCGCCAGCAGCGGGACAGGGGTCGGTCGCACTGAAGCTTTCTTT. Encoded protein: CASSGTGVGRTEAFF.

This clonotype showed up many times. The chain combines TRBV28 with TRBJ2-3; 12 bases align to TRBD2. CDR1 is MDHEN and CDR2 is SYDVKM in the germline V gene. This CDR3 comprises 16 residues. The V segment lost 3 bases and the J segment 5 bases; nucleotides outside the gene matches: 6. The DNA of the CDR3 is TGTGCCAGCAGTTTGTTGACTAGCGGGGGACAAGATACGCAGTATTTT. Encoded protein: CASSLLTSGGQDTQYF.

The CDR3 region has the DNA TGTGCCAGCAGTTCCCTACAGGGGCCCCAGCATTTT. Translation: CASSSLQGPQHF. The chain has TRBV12-3 or TRBV12-4 and TRBJ1-5, with a weak D call TRBD1 (6 bases). With 4 bases removed from V and 9 bases from J, the gap between germline ends came to 10 bases. The CDR3 spans 12 residues.

The V gene is TRBV28, the J gene TRBJ2-6, with 8 bases identical to TRBD1. The CDR3 runs 13 residues. The germline gives CDR1 MDHEN, CDR2 SYDVKM. The V segment lost 7 bases and the J segment 14 bases; nucleotides outside the gene matches: 10. The CDR3 bases are TGTGCCAGCACCGGGACAGGAGGTTCTCTCCTGACTTTC. This sequence encodes CASTGTGGSLLTF.

The V call is TRBV29-1, the J call TRBJ2-1, with D possibly being TRBD2 (6 bases). CDR3 length: 15 amino acids. V was pared by 6 bases and J by 8 bases, with 23 bases between. The germline CDR1 and CDR2 sequences are SQVTM and ANQGSEA. CDR3 nucleotide sequence: TGCAGCGTAACCCCACGGAGGGATAGAATCGATGAGCAGTTCTTC. Its protein is CSVTPRRDRIDEQFF.

This clonotype was found many times. The V gene is TRBV2, the J gene TRBJ2-7; TRBD2 is a possible D gene (5 bases). V dropped 6 bases and J dropped 12 bases, with 21 bases sitting between them. The germline CDR1 and CDR2 sequences are SNHLY and FYNNEI. The CDR3 has 13 amino acids. The CDR3 protein is CASRPEGIPIRYF. The CDR3 nucleotides are TGTGCCAGCAGACCTGAGGGCATACCCATCCGGTACTTC.

V and J are TRBV3-1 and TRBJ2-2; D may be TRBD1 or TRBD2 (6 bases each). The CDR3 extends over 15 amino acids. Germline V lookup: CDR1 LGHDT, CDR2 YNNKEL (reference sequence). V was cut by 5 bases and J by 5 bases, with 15 bases left in between. The CDR3 region has the DNA TGTGCCAGCAGCAGTAGCGGAGGGGGAACCGGGGAGCTGTTTTTT. It codes for CASSSSGGGTGELFF.

This clonotype came up once. This chain links TRBV9 with TRBJ2-5, with TRBD2 identical over 11 bases. Germline V gene sequence: CDR1 SGDLS, CDR2 YYNGEE. The trim removed 4 bases at V and 5 bases at J, leaving 7 bases unmatched. This CDR3 contains 15 residues. CDR3 sequence reads: CASSYGTSGLETQYF. The CDR3 region has the DNA TGTGCCAGCAGCTATGGGACTAGCGGTTTGGAGACCCAGTACTTC. Full variable domain (outside the CDR3, taken from reference TRBV9 and TRBJ2-5): DSGVTQTPKHLITATGQRVTLRCSPRSGDLSVYWYQQSLDQGLQFLIQYYNGEERAKGNILERFSAQQFPDLHSELNLSSLELGDSALYFCASSYGTSGLETQYFGPGTRLLVL.

This clonotype was detected ten times or more. V gene TRBV20-1 combines with J gene TRBJ1-5; D possibly corresponds to TRBD1 (5 bases). The V end was cut by 5 bases, the J end by 3 bases, with 14 bases between. The germline gives CDR1 DFQATT, CDR2 SNEGSKA (reference sequence). The CDR3 length is 14 residues. CDR3 nucleotides: TGCAGTGCTCTCCCTGGCAGGGTCAATCAGCCCCAGCATTTT. As protein: CSALPGRVNQPQHF.

The chain recombines TRBV6-2 or TRBV6-3 with TRBJ2-7; D is possibly TRBD1 (5 bases). V dropped 7 bases and J dropped 2 bases, with 12 bases sitting between them. This CDR3 is built from 13 residues. The germline gives CDR1 MNHEY, CDR2 SVGEGT. The CDR3 DNA follows: TGTGCCAGCAATCCTGGGGCCCCCTACGAGCAGTACTTC. The encoded protein is CASNPGAPYEQYF.

In its sample, this clonotype was seen many times. This chain connects TRBV7-7 to TRBJ2-5, with 7 bases aligning to TRBD2. The V and J ends lost 5 bases and 5 bases, in that order; junction bases with no gene match: 5. The CDR3 length is 13 residues. Per germline, CDR1 SSHAT and CDR2 FNYEAQ (reference sequence). The CDR3 DNA follows: TGTGCCAGCAGCCTACTAGCGCAGGAGACCCAGTACTTC. It translates to CASSLLAQETQYF.

The chain is built from TRBV28 and TRBJ2-1, with unresolved D. This CDR3 spans 12 amino acids. The germline V gene has CDR1 MDHEN and CDR2 SYDVKM. Trimming took 4 bases from V and 5 from J, leaving 6 bases between them. CDR3 coding DNA: TGTGCCAGCAGTTCCTTTCACAATGAGCAGTTCTTC. It specifies CASSSFHNEQFF. The variable domain in full, completed from reference TRBV28 and TRBJ2-1, reads DVKVTQSSRYLVKRTGEKVFLECVQDMDHENMFWYRQDPGLGLRLIYFSYDVKMKEKGDIPEGYSVSREKKERFSLILESASTNQTSMYLCASSSFHNEQFFGPGTRLTVL.

The chain combines TRBV12-3 or TRBV12-4 with TRBJ2-7; 9 bases map to TRBD2. The CDR3 is 13 residues long. V shed 8 bases, J shed 4 bases, and the junction held 6 bases outside the gene matches. The CDR3 reads CASGRTSVYEQYF. CDR3 bases: TGTGCCAGCGGGCGGACTAGCGTTTACGAGCAGTACTTC.

There are a few counts of this clonotype. The genes are TRBV28 and TRBJ1-1, with no clear D. Trimming removed 4 bases from V and 3 bases from J, with 3 bases in between. The CDR3 sequence is 11 residues long. CDR1 is MDHEN, CDR2 SYDVKM, per germline. CDR3 sequence (DNA): TGTGCCAGCAGTTCCTACACTGAAGCTTTCTTT. This sequence encodes CASSSYTEAFF.

In its sample, this clonotype was seen a few times. This chain links TRBV6-5 with TRBJ2-1, with TRBD2 matching 14 bases. Losses at the gene ends were 4 bases for V and 8 bases for J; bases not matched to a gene: 4. The germline gives CDR1 MNHEY, CDR2 SVGAGI. The CDR3 length is 15 residues. In nucleotides, the CDR3 is TGTGCCAGCAGTTTGACTAGCGGGAGGGTAGATGAGCAGTTCTTC. The encoded protein is CASSLTSGRVDEQFF.

This clonotype was observed many times. The chain combines TRBV7-9 with TRBJ2-3, with TRBD2 matching over 13 bases. The V segment lost 4 bases and the J segment 4 bases; nucleotides outside the gene matches: 11. CDR1 and CDR2 (germline): SEHNR, FQNEAQ (reference sequence). This CDR3 comprises 18 residues. The CDR3 sequence: CASSSTRVTSGRADTQYF. DNA for the CDR3: TGTGCCAGCAGCTCCACGAGGGTAACTAGCGGGAGGGCAGATACGCAGTATTTT.

This clonotype was counted a few times. This sequence joins TRBV7-2 and TRBJ2-1; 9 nucleotides line up with TRBD1. The CDR3 loop spans 17 amino acids. CDR1 and CDR2 from the germline V gene are SGHTA and FQGNSA. The J segment lost 5 bases and the V segment lost 7 bases, leaving 15 bases of the junction unmatched. The CDR3 nucleotides read TGTGCCAGCACCTATAGACCGACAGGGGGATCGGACAATGAGCAGTTCTTC. Protein product: CASTYRPTGGSDNEQFF.

This clonotype was recorded many times. The chain is built from TRBV6-2 or TRBV6-3 and TRBJ2-3, with D perhaps given as TRBD1 or TRBD2 (5 bases each). Germline assignment: CDR1 MNHEY and CDR2 SVGEGT. Trimming removed 2 bases from V and 3 bases from J, with 30 bases in between. The CDR3 consists of 21 residues. The CDR3 is CASSYGGLLAGPPPGTDTQYF. CDR3 bases: TGTGCCAGCAGTTACGGAGGCCTCCTGGCAGGGCCCCCCCCGGGAACAGATACGCAGTATTTT.